This T cell receptor (beta chain) is from a study of blood T cell repertoires in COVID-19. At the level of the study: The origin of the acute and convalescent COVID-19 samples was the United States, Italy and Spain. Nucleic acid was either cDNA or gDNA, and it came from T cells, B-cell-depleted T cells, or PBMCs.

The authors' processing: Cell counts per sample came from amplifying reference gene primers. Sequenced by immunoSEQ multiplex PCR; TCRdb stores in-frame clones only, minus some. V and J calls and clone size are given by that table; D and trimming were obtained from the DNA. The data contain some 260,000 clones, around nine tenths of them singletons. The CDR3 runs to 16 residues. Trimming removed 7 bases from V and 0 bases from J, with 16 bases in between. Germline lookup yields CDR1 SNHLY and CDR2 FYNNEI. The rearrangement joins TRBV2 to TRBJ1-5; the D gene is possibly TRBD1 (5 bases). The sample taken for sequencing was peripheral blood. This TCR was sampled from a woman between 40 and 55 years old who had recovered from COVID-19. CDR3: CASTLLSGDSNQPQHF. DNA for the CDR3: TGTGCCAGCACCCTCCTTTCGGGGGATAGCAATCAGCCCCAGCATTTT.